These 8 T cell receptor beta chains originate from one sample sequenced in a study of T cell changes during pregnancy in multiple sclerosis. Sequenced by immunoSEQ multiplex PCR; TCRdb stores in-frame clones only, minus some. The sample has 40,000 to 55,000 clones, roughly 90% seen once. Source: peripheral blood, taken in the first trimester of pregnancy. The receptors here all came from a female donor in good health, enrolled as a control in a pregnancy study.

The rearrangement links TRBV7-9 to TRBJ2-1, with 8 bases aligning to TRBD2. CDR3 length: 15 amino acids. The V segment lost 4 bases and the J segment 3 bases; nucleotides outside the gene matches: 5. Germline CDR1 reads SEHNR; CDR2 reads FQNEAQ (reference sequence). CDR3 nucleotide sequence: TGTGCCAGCAGCTATCGGGGGGGCCACTACAATGAGCAGTTCTTC. It yields the protein CASSYRGGHYNEQFF.

This chain joins TRBV29-1 and TRBJ1-3, with 7 positions matching TRBD1. The germline V gene encodes CDR1 SQVTM and CDR2 ANQGSEA. The CDR3 extends over 17 amino acids. After removal of 4 bases from V and 0 bases from J, the junction contained 12 bases not matched to a gene. CDR3 nucleotides: TGCAGCGTTGTGCTGCCTGACAGGGATTACTCTGGAAACACCATATATTTT. Translation gives CSVVLPDRDYSGNTIYF.

V and J are TRBV9 and TRBJ2-7; D perhaps matches TRBD2 (6 bases). The CDR3 loop spans 17 amino acids. Looked up from germline, CDR1 is SGDLS and CDR2 is YYNGEE. Trimming pared 4 bases from V and 3 bases from J, leaving 23 bases between. CDR3 nucleotide sequence: TGTGCCAGCAGCCCTGCTGGGAGGACGGTCTCGGACTACGAGCAGTACTTC. This gives the protein CASSPAGRTVSDYEQYF.

V usage is TRBV6-4 and J usage is TRBJ2-1; 10 nucleotides line up with TRBD2. Germline V gene sequence: CDR1 MRHNA, CDR2 SNTAGT. The CDR3 covers 15 residues. V dropped 3 bases and J dropped 1; count of bases not matched to a gene: 0. CDR3 loop: CASSEAGGSYNEQFF. In DNA form, the CDR3 reads TGTGCCAGCAGTGAAGCGGGGGGGTCCTACAATGAGCAGTTCTTC.

The genes are TRBV10-3 and TRBJ2-1; 7 bases align to TRBD1. The J segment lost 9 bases and the V segment lost 10 bases, leaving 9 bases of the junction unmatched. Per germline, CDR1 ENHRY and CDR2 SYGVKD. The CDR3 has 12 residues. The CDR3 spells CASGQEFTEQFF. CDR3 nucleotides: TGTGCCAGTGGACAGGAGTTTACTGAGCAGTTCTTC.

This rearrangement joins TRBV2 to TRBJ1-4; unclear D gene. V lost 5 bases to trimming and J lost 5 bases, with 12 bases between them. The V gene's germline CDR1 is SNHLY and CDR2 FYNNEI. This CDR3 has 14 amino acids. The CDR3 DNA is TGTGCCAGCAGTTATAGCAGCGTAAATGAAAAACTGTTTTTT. It encodes CASSYSSVNEKLFF.

The gene calls are TRBV6-1 and TRBJ2-5; TRBD2 might be the D (5 bases). The CDR3 covers 14 residues. CDR1 and CDR2 from the germline V gene are MNHNS and SASEGT. Trimming took off 4 bases at V and 1 base at J, with 10 bases between the two ends. CDR3 DNA sequence: TGTGCCAGCAGTGGTGCGGGTACCCAAGAGACCCAGTACTTC. As protein: CASSGAGTQETQYF.

The rearrangement uses TRBV19 and TRBJ2-2; possible D gene TRBD1, 5 bases. CDR3 length equals 15 residues. The germline V gene has CDR1 LNHDA and CDR2 SQIVND (reference sequence). V lost 7 bases and J 0 bases, leaving 12 bases between the germline ends. This CDR3 reads CASTSTVSNTGELFF. The CDR3, as DNA: TGTGCCAGTACCTCGACAGTATCGAACACCGGGGAGCTGTTTTTT.